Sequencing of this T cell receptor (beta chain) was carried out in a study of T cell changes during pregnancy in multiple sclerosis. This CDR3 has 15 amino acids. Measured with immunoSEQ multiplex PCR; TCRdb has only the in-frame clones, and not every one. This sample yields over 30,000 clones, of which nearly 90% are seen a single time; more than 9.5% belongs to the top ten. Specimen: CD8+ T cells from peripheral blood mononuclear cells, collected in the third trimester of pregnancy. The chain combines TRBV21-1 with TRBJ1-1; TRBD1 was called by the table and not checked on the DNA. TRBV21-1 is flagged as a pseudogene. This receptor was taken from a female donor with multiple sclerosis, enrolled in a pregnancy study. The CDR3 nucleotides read TGTGCCAGCAGCACCGGGGACAGGGAGAACACTGAAGCTTTCTTT. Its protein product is CASSTGDRENTEAFF.